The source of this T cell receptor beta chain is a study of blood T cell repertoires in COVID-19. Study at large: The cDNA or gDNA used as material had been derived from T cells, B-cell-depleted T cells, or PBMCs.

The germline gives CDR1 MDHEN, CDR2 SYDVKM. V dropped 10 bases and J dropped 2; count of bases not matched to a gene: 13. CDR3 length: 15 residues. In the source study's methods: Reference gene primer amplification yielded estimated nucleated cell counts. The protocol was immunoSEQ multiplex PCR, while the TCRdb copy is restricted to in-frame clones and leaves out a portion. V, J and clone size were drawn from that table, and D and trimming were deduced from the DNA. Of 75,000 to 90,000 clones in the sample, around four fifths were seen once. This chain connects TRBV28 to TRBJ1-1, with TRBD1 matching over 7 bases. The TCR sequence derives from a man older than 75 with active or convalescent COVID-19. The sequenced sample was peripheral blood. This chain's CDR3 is CATGRGWTGNTEAFF. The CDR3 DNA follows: TGTGCCACCGGCCGTGGTTGGACAGGTAACACTGAAGCTTTCTTT.